This TCR beta chain was identified during a study of blood T cell repertoires in COVID-19. Study in general: Donors in the United States, Italy and Spain gave samples during acute or convalescent COVID-19. PBMCs, B-cell-depleted T cells, or T cells provided the cDNA or gDNA that made up the material.

This CDR3 contains 13 residues. Trimming took 3 bases from V and 4 from J; bases not matched to a gene: 2. Germline V gene lookup returns CDR1 SGHNT and CDR2 YYREEE (reference sequence). Per the original methods: Estimation of nucleated cell counts was performed using reference gene primer amplification. Assay used: immunoSEQ multiplex PCR; TCRdb lists only in-frame clones, some missing. V, J and clone size reflect that table, while D and trimming were determined from the DNA. The sample shows some 130,000 clones, approximately 81% of them seen only once. The sequencing input was peripheral blood. The clonotype was recovered from a woman aged 60 to 75 with active or convalescent COVID-19. The J gene is TRBJ2-5, the V gene TRBV5-4; 8 nucleotides align to TRBD1. This CDR3 reads CASSYQGAETQYF. Here the CDR3 DNA reads TGTGCCAGCAGCTATCAGGGGGCAGAGACCCAGTACTTC.